A selection of T cell receptor beta chains follows, all from one sample in a study of blood T cell repertoires in COVID-19. Sequenced by immunoSEQ multiplex PCR; TCRdb stores in-frame clones only, minus some. Here the sample spans a few hundred thousand clones, about 88% being singletons. Sequencing used peripheral blood. These receptors all stem from a man aged 50 or older who had recovered from COVID-19. Both conserved end residues are part of each CDR3. The D gene is left open where the match is weak. Clone size is given for some rows only: seen once, a few or many times, or a class if the clone is expanded.

J gene	V gene	D gene	clone size	CDR3 protein	CDR3 DNA
TRBJ1-1	TRBV11-2	TRBD1	-	CASSPRTGGFRRPEAFF	TGTGCCAGCAGCCCTCGGACAGGGGGGTTTCGAAGGCCTGAAGCTTTCTTT
TRBJ2-3	TRBV2	-	-	CASSGVTDTQYF	TGTGCCAGCAGTGGAGTCACAGATACGCAGTATTTT
TRBJ2-3	TRBV12-3/TRBV12-4	TRBD2	once	CASGGGDTQYF	TGTGCCAGCGGGGGGGGAGATACGCAGTATTTT
TRBJ2-7	TRBV5-1	TRBD2	-	CASTETTSGYYEQYF	TGCGCCAGCACCGAAACTACTAGCGGGTACTACGAGCAGTACTTC
TRBJ1-5	TRBV18	-	-	CASSPSGSQPQHF	TGTGCCAGCTCACCCTCAGGCTCCCAGCCCCAGCATTTT
TRBJ2-5	TRBV2	TRBD2	-	CASKQTSEQETQYF	TGTGCCAGCAAACAGACTAGCGAACAAGAGACCCAGTACTTC
TRBJ2-7	TRBV9	TRBD2	once	CASSAGTSGIYEQYF	TGTGCCAGCAGCGCGGGGACTAGCGGGATCTACGAGCAGTACTTC
TRBJ1-4	TRBV19	TRBD1	-	CASSIEGQRRKLFF	TGTGCCAGTAGTATAGAGGGACAGCGAAGAAAACTGTTTTTT
TRBJ1-1	TRBV28	-	-	CASISRGRWTEAFF	TGTGCCAGCATATCCAGGGGCAGATGGACTGAAGCTTTCTTT
TRBJ2-7	TRBV6-6	-	-	CASRQPASYEQYF	TGTGCCAGCAGACAGCCGGCTTCCTACGAGCAGTACTTC
TRBJ2-5	TRBV7-9	TRBD2	-	CASSLSLAGGPRETQYF	TGTGCCAGCAGCTTAAGTCTAGCGGGAGGGCCCCGGGAGACCCAGTACTTC